This T cell receptor beta chain comes out of a study of response to subunit inactivated influenza vaccine. Using its own MiXCR run on the RT-PCR reads, TCRdb lists one record per CDR3 protein. The sample shows some 600,000 distinct CDR3 sequences, 14% of them seen only once. The CDR3 is made up of 14 amino acids. Trimming took off 3 bases at V and 5 bases at J, with 12 bases between the two ends. Per germline, CDR1 SGHVS and CDR2 FQNEAQ. This clonotype has only a few counts. What it binds is unknown. Regarding the study as a whole: The authors put forward the suggestion that each seasonal influenza vaccination may bring in only a limited number of new T cells.

The V and J genes are TRBV7-8 and TRBJ2-3; D is perhaps TRBD1 (7 bases). This TCR was sampled from a middle-aged man who received an inactivated influenza vaccine. The sequencing here drew on PBMCs from blood, taken around two weeks before vaccination. The CDR3 reads CASSLTRGQDTQYF. CDR3 sequence (DNA): TGTGCCAGCAGCTTGACTAGGGGGCAAGATACGCAGTATTTT. The full variable domain, in which reference TRBV7-8 and TRBJ2-3 provide the parts outside the CDR3, is GAGVSQSPRYKVAKRGQDVALRCDPISGHVSLFWYQQALGQGPEFLTYFQNEAQLDKSGLPSDRFFAERPEGSVSTLKIQRTQQEDSAVYLCASSLTRGQDTQYFGPGTRLTVL.